This TCR beta chain came from a study of T cells in localized non-small cell lung cancer. Method: immunoSEQ multiplex PCR; TCRdb's copy keeps in-frame clones and lacks some. Of around 140,000 clones listed, 70% to 90% are singletons. Germline CDR1 reads ENHRY; CDR2 reads SYGVKD. Trimming removed 2 bases at V and 6 bases at J, with 16 bases between. The length of the CDR3 is 16 residues. V usage is TRBV10-3 and J usage is TRBJ2-2; D is tentatively TRBD1 or TRBD2 (6 bases each). Source: peripheral blood, taken before any cancer treatment. The receptor was isolated from a female donor older than 55 with stage I lung adenocarcinoma. The CDR3 nucleotides read TGTGCCATCAGTGAGCCGGGGGCCCCAAGGGCCGGGGAGCTGTTTTTT. Encoded protein: CAISEPGAPRAGELFF.